This T cell receptor (beta chain) was identified during a study of patients and donors after allogeneic stem cell transplantation. TCRdb re-derived calls from the RT-PCR reads in MiXCR, one entry per CDR3 protein. The sample yields 920,000 or so distinct CDR3 sequences, roughly 17% seen once. The V gene's germline CDR1 is SGHRS and CDR2 YFSETQ. This CDR3 has 15 amino acids. V was clipped by 4 bases and J by 8 bases; unmatched bases: 8. Sequenced sample: blood, either unsorted or a sorted T cell fraction (not recorded which). This receptor was identified in a human donor who was either an allogeneic HSCT recipient or a stem cell or donor lymphocyte infusion donor (not recorded which). It is not recorded whose cells these are; they may come from a transplant donor. The chain recombines TRBV5-1 with TRBJ2-1; 11 nucleotides match TRBD1. The CDR3 nucleotides are TGCGCCAGCAGCCTCCCGGGACAGGGGGGGTATGAGCAGTTCTTC. Its protein product is CASSLPGQGGYEQFF. The full variable domain, with the rest looked up from reference TRBV5-1 and TRBJ2-1, is KAGVTQTPRYLIKTRGQQVTLSCSPISGHRSVSWYQQTPGQGLQFLFEYFSETQRNKGNFPGRFSGRQFSNSRSEMNVSTLELGDSALYLCASSLPGQGGYEQFFGPGTRLTVL.